This TCR beta chain was observed in a study of blood T cells in healthy people across ages. Study details: Template switching captured about one barcoded beta molecule per two T cells.

The CDR3 length is 14 residues. The germline V gene encodes CDR1 MNHEY and CDR2 SMNVEV (reference sequence). The germline V and J ends were trimmed by 4 bases and 12 bases, with 16 bases remaining between them. A J-beta primer mix and a sample-barcoded 5' primer were used in a second PCR of roughly 7 to 12 cycles. TCRdb reanalysed the 5' RACE reads using MiXCR and keeps one entry per CDR3 protein. The sample has 1.5 million to 2 million distinct CDR3 sequences, around 48% seen once. What was sequenced was blood. The chain combines TRBV27 with TRBJ2-6; D perhaps matches TRBD1 (6 bases). This clonotype originated in a woman aged 40 to 50 in good health. The CDR3 region is CASSYRDTLGVLTF. The CDR3 nucleotides are TGTGCCAGCAGTTACCGGGACACTCTGGGCGTCCTGACTTTC.